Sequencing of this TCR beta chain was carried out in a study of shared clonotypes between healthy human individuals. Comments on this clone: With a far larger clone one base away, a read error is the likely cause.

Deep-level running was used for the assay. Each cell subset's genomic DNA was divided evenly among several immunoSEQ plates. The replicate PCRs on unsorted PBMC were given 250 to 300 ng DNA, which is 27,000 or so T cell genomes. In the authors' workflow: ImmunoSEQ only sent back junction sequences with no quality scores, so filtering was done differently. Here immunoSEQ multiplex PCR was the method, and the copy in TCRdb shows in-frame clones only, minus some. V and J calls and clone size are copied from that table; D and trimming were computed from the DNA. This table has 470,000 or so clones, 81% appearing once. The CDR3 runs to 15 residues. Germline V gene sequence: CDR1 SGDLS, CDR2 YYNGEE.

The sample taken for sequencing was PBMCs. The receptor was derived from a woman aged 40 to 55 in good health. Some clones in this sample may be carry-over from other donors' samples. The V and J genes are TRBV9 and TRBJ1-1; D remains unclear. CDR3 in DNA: TGTACCAGCAGCCCTCGCCCCGGGCTGAACACTGAAGCTTTCTTT. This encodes CTSSPRPGLNTEAFF.